This T cell receptor beta chain was sequenced in a study of control samples from healthy donors and cancer patients. Sequencing used immunoSEQ multiplex PCR; TCRdb keeps in-frame clones, though not all of them. The top ten clones hold roughly 10% of a sample with tens of thousands of clones, 80% to 90% of them seen once. There are 14 residues in the CDR3. Between the trimmed V and J ends, which lost 2 bases and 6 bases, there was a span of 11 bases. Germline V CDR1 and CDR2: GTSNPN, SVGIG (reference sequence). The receptor was derived from a woman aged 55-75 years with lung cancer. The chain uses TRBV30 and TRBJ1-6; possible D gene TRBD1, 5 bases. The source material was PBMCs. CDR3 in amino acids: CAWSFSGLNSPLHF. The CDR3 DNA sequence: TGTGCCTGGAGTTTTTCGGGACTTAATTCACCCCTCCACTTT.